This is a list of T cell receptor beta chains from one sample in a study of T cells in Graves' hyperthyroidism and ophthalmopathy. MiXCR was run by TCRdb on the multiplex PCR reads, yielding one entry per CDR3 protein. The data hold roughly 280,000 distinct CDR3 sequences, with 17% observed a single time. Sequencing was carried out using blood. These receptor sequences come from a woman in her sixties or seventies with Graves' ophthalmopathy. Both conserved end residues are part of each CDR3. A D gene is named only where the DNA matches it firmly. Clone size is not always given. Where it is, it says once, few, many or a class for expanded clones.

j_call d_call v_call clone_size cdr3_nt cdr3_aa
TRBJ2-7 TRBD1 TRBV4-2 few TGTGCCAGCAGCCAAGATGTGGGACAGGGATTACCCTACGAGCAGTACTTC CASSQDVGQGLPYEQYF
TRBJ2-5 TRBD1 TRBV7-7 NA TGTGCCAGCAGCTTTGGACAGGGGGAGTCTCGGACCCAGTACTTC CASSFGQGESRTQYF
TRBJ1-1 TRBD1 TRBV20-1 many TGCAGTGCTAGAGTTGGCAGGGGGCTTTACACTGAAGCTTTCTTT CSARVGRGLYTEAFF
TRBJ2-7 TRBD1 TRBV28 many TGTGCCAGCAGTGGCCGTCGACAGGGTGTAACCTACGAGCAGTACTTC CASSGRRQGVTYEQYF
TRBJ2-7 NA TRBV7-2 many TGTGCCAGCAGCTTCGTGGGTTACGAGCAGTACTTC CASSFVGYEQYF
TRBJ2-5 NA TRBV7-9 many TGTGCCAGCAGGGACAGAAAAGAGACCCAGTACTTC CASRDRKETQYF
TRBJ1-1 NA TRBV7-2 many TGTGCCAGCGCTTTAAGACTGAACACTGAAGCTTTCTTT CASALRLNTEAFF
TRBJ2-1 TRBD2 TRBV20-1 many TGCAGTGCAACCCGAGCGGGAGTTCGGGTCAATGAGCAGTTCTTC CSATRAGVRVNEQFF
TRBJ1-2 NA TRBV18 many TGTGCCAGCTCACTCCAGGACAGCTCCTATGGCTACACCTTC CASSLQDSSYGYTF
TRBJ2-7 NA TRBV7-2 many TGTGCCAGCAGCTTAATGGCAGGGAGTTCCTACGAGCAGTACTTC CASSLMAGSSYEQYF
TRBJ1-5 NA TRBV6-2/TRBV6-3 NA TGTGCCAGCAGTTACTCAAATAGCAATCAGCCCCAGCATTTT CASSYSNSNQPQHF
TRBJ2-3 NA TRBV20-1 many TGCAGTGCTAGAGATATCGGCTCGACAGATACGCAGTATTTT CSARDIGSTDTQYF
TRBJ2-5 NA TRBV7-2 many TGTGCCAGCAGCTTAGTAAGGGAGACCCAGTACTTC CASSLVRETQYF
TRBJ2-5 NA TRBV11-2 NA TGTGCCAGTAGTATAGTTCGAGGGGCTGGGGAGACCCAGTACTTC CASSIVRGAGETQYF
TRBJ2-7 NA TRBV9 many TGTGCCAGCAGCGGAGCGGCTACCTACGAGCAGTACTTC CASSGAATYEQYF
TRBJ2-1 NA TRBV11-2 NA TGTGCCAGCAGCTTAGAGGCAGGGTGGAATGAGCAGTTCTTC CASSLEAGWNEQFF
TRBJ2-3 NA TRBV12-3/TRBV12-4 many TGTGCCAGCAGTTTATTCGGTTACAGCACAGATACGCAGTATTTT CASSLFGYSTDTQYF
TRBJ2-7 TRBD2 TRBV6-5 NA TGTGCCAGCAGTTACCCAGGACTAGCGGGGTCCTACGAGCAGTACTTC CASSYPGLAGSYEQYF
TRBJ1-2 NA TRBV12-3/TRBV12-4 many TGTGCCAGCAGCCTCTGGATTTATGCGCAGGCTCCGAACTATGGCTACACCTTC CASSLWIYAQAPNYGYTF
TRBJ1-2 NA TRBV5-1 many TGCGCCAGCAGCTTGGAGACAGGTGGGACTGGCTACACCTTC CASSLETGGTGYTF
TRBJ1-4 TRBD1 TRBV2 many TGTGCCAGCTTCAGGTATAGGACAGGAAAAGCCGAAAAACTGTTTTTT CASFRYRTGKAEKLFF
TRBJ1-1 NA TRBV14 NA TGTGCCAGCAGCCATAAGTACGCTGAAGCTTTCTTT CASSHKYAEAFF
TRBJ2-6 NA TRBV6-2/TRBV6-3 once TGTGCCAGCACCCCCGGGGCCAGGTGGGGAAACTCTGGGGCCAACGTCCTGACTTTC CASTPGARWGNSGANVLTF
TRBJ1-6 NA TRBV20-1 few TGCAGTGCTAGAGGCGAGGAGCTAGGACAGCCACAGAGCTCCTATAATTCACCCCTCCACTTT CSARGEELGQPQSSYNSPLHF
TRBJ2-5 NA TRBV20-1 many TGCAGTGCTGAAAACAGGGATGGAGAGACCCAGTACTTC CSAENRDGETQYF
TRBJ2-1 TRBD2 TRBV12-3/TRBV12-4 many TGTGCCAGCACCTCGACTAGCGGTTACAATGAGCAGTTCTTC CASTSTSGYNEQFF
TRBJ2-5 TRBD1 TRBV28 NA TGTGCCAGCAGTTTAGATGGCCTCACGTCAGGGGGCTTTAGGGAGACCCAGTACTTC CASSLDGLTSGGFRETQYF
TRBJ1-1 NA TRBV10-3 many TGTGCCATCAGAAGGGACGGGGGTATCGAAGCTTTCTTT CAIRRDGGIEAFF
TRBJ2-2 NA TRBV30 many TGTGCCTGGACAGGCCTAGCCACCGGGGAGCTGTTTTTT CAWTGLATGELFF
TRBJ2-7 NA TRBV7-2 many TGTGCCAGCAGCCAAGGACCGAGATTCTACGAGCAGTACTTC CASSQGPRFYEQYF
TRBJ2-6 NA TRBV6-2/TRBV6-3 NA TGTGCCAGCAGTTCCAGGGTACCCGGGGCCAACGTCCTGACTTTC CASSSRVPGANVLTF
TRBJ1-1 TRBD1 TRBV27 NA TGTGCCAGCAGTTTAATGGGACAGGGTGCGGACACTGAAGCTTTCTTT CASSLMGQGADTEAFF
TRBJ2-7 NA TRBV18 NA TGTGCCAGCTCGACAGTCTACGAGCAGTACTTC CASSTVYEQYF
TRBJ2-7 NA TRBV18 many TGTGCCAGCTCACCTGACAGATACGAGCAGTACTTC CASSPDRYEQYF
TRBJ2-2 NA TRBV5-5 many TGTGCCAGCAGCTTCCCACGGGGTAGCACCGGGGAGCTGTTTTTT CASSFPRGSTGELFF
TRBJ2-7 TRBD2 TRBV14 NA TGTGCCAGCAGCCAAGACTTCACGATCGGACGGGGGGACGAGCAGTACTTC CASSQDFTIGRGDEQYF
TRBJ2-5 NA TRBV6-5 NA TGTGCCAGCAGTTACGAGAGACTAGATCGGGAGACCCAGTACTTC CASSYERLDRETQYF
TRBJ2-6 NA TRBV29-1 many TGCAGCGTAACGTTGATAGGACTGTCTGGGGCCAACGTCCTGACTTTC CSVTLIGLSGANVLTF
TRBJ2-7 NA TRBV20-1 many TGCAGTGCTGGGAACACAGGGAAGAGCTCCTACGAGCAGTACTTC CSAGNTGKSSYEQYF
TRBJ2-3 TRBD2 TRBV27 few TGTGCCAGCAGTCCATTTAGCGGGATGGCGACAGATACGCAGTATTTT CASSPFSGMATDTQYF
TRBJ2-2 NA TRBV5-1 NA TGCGCCAGCAGCTGGGGTTCGAGGTCGGGCACCGGGGAGCTGTTTTTT CASSWGSRSGTGELFF
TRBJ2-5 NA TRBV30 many TGTGCCTGGACCCGGTACCTTGAAGAGACCCAGTACTTC CAWTRYLEETQYF
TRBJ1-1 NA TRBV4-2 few TGTGCCAGCAGCCAAGATCTGGGTATGAACACTGAAGCTTTCTTT CASSQDLGMNTEAFF
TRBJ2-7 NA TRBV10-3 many TGTGCCAGCAATAAGGACGGGAGCTCCTACGAGCAGTACTTC CASNKDGSSYEQYF
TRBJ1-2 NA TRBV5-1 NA TGCGCCAGCTCTCTGGACCTAGTCTATGGCTACACCTTC CASSLDLVYGYTF
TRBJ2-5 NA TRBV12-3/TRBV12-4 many TGTGCCAGCAGCCGAACCGGGACTTCGGGAGAGACCCAGTACTTC CASSRTGTSGETQYF
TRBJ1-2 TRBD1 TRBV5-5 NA TGTGCCAGCAGCTTGGGGGGGGACAGGGGTGTCTATGGCTACACCTTC CASSLGGDRGVYGYTF
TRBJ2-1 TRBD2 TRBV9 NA TGTGCCAGCAGCCCAGGACTAGCGGGAGGGCCCTATGAGCAGTTCTTC CASSPGLAGGPYEQFF
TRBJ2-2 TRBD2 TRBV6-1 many TGTGCCAGCAGTTCAAGGACTAGCGGGTCCGGGGAGCTGTTTTTT CASSSRTSGSGELFF
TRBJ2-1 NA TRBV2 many TGTGCCAGCAGTTACACCGGGACCCCCTGGAGCAATGAGCAGTTCTTC CASSYTGTPWSNEQFF
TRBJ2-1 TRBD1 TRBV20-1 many TGCAGTGCTAGAGACGGTGACAGGGTCGTCAATGAGCAGTTCTTC CSARDGDRVVNEQFF
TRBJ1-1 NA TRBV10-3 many TGTGCCATCAGTGATCGAGGGGACCCTGAAGCTTTCTTT CAISDRGDPEAFF